This T cell receptor beta chain was captured by sequencing in a study of T cell changes during pregnancy in multiple sclerosis. CDR1 and CDR2 (germline): MNHNY, SVGAGI (reference sequence). The CDR3 runs 15 residues. V dropped 7 bases and J dropped 2 bases, with 15 bases sitting between them. Sequencing used immunoSEQ multiplex PCR; TCRdb keeps in-frame clones, though not all of them. Of about 35,000 clones in the sample, 93% were seen once. This specimen was CD4+ T cells from peripheral blood mononuclear cells, taken in the first trimester of pregnancy. J is TRBJ2-1 and V is TRBV6-6; possible D gene TRBD2, 5 bases. The TCR was taken from a female donor with multiple sclerosis, enrolled in a pregnancy study. Written as DNA, the CDR3 is TGTGCCAGCACCCTCGAGGGTGCGACCTACAATGAGCAGTTCTTC. Amino acids: CASTLEGATYNEQFF.